The 22 T cell receptor beta chains below all came from one sample that was sequenced in a study of T cell repertoires in cytomegalovirus infection. TCRdb re-called the reads through MiXCR, storing one row per CDR3 protein. Among 300,000 or so distinct CDR3 sequences listed, around 9.6% were seen once. The sample comprised PBMCs. Receptor source: a human donor in good health (CMV status not recorded). Some clones in this sample may be carry-over from other donors' samples.

The rearrangement joins TRBV7-9 to TRBJ2-4, with 11 nucleotides matching TRBD1. V shed 4 bases and J 7 bases; nucleotides not matched to a gene: 3. From germline, CDR1 is SEHNR and CDR2 FQNEAQ (reference sequence). The length of the CDR3 is 14 residues. The CDR3 sequence is CASSSRDRGNIQYF. CDR3 DNA sequence: TGTGCCAGCAGCTCGCGGGACAGGGGGAACATTCAGTACTTC. Variable domain in full (rest from reference TRBV7-9 and TRBJ2-4): DTGVSQNPRHKITKRGQNVTFRCDPISEHNRLYWYRQTLGQGPEFLTYFQNEAQLEKSRLLSDRFSAERPKGSFSTLEIQRTEQGDSAMYLCASSSRDRGNIQYFGAGTRLSVL.

This clonotype was counted ten times or more. V and J are TRBV2 and TRBJ2-2, with a weak D call TRBD1 (5 bases). Germline values: CDR1 SNHLY, CDR2 FYNNEI. With 8 bases removed from V and 3 bases from J, the gap between germline ends came to 13 bases. The CDR3 runs to 14 residues. The CDR3 is CASGALRDTGELFF. The CDR3, as DNA: TGTGCCAGCGGGGCTCTTCGAGACACCGGGGAGCTGTTTTTT.

The V gene is TRBV27, the J gene TRBJ2-1; D gene unclear. Germline values: CDR1 MNHEY, CDR2 SMNVEV (reference sequence). V was trimmed by 6 bases and J by 6 bases, leaving 12 bases between them. CDR3 length: 13 amino acids. CDR3 residues: CASSPEIGNEQFF. The DNA for the CDR3 is TGTGCCAGCAGCCCAGAAATTGGCAATGAGCAGTTCTTC.

This clonotype was seen repeatedly, ten times or more. V usage is TRBV7-2 and J usage is TRBJ1-1; the D is unclear. Germline V gene lookup returns CDR1 SGHTA and CDR2 FQGNSA. The V end was cut by 3 bases, the J end by 4 bases, with 12 bases between. This CDR3 region has 14 residues. The CDR3 DNA sequence: TGTGCCAGCAGCTTTGGGAGATCGAGCACTGAAGCTTTCTTT. Its protein is CASSFGRSSTEAFF.

This clonotype has just one count. The genes are TRBV20-1 and TRBJ1-3; tentative D call: TRBD1 (5 bases). The CDR3 runs 13 residues. V lost 6 bases and J lost 1, with 10 bases in between. Germline V CDR1 and CDR2: DFQATT, SNEGSKA (reference sequence). The CDR3 DNA reads as TGCAGTGCCGAAGCAGGGTCTGGAAACACCATATATTTT. Translating gives CSAEAGSGNTIYF.

This clonotype was seen a few times. The CDR3 nucleotides read TGTGCCAGCAGCTTGTTGAGAAGGGCAATCACAGATACGCAGTATTTT. Its translation: CASSLLRRAITDTQYF. The chain uses TRBV5-6 and TRBJ2-3; unclear D gene. Trimming shortened V by 1 base and J by 2 bases, and 14 bases separated the two germline ends. Germline V lookup: CDR1 SGHDT, CDR2 YYEEEE. This CDR3 spans 16 amino acids.

This clonotype has a count of ten or more. The V gene is TRBV5-1, the J gene TRBJ1-1; unclear D gene. V dropped 0 bases and J dropped 0 bases, with 6 bases sitting between them. Per germline, CDR1 SGHRS and CDR2 YFSETQ. The length of the CDR3 is 14 residues. CDR3 residues: CASSLASMNTEAFF. The CDR3 DNA reads TGCGCCAGCAGCTTGGCCTCGATGAACACTGAAGCTTTCTTT.

This clonotype is a singleton in its sample. This chain links TRBV11-2 with TRBJ2-3; 11 bases line up with TRBD2. This CDR3 comprises 15 residues. The germline CDR1 and CDR2 sequences are SGHAT and FQNNGV. V gave up 5 bases and J gave up 5 bases; unmatched junction bases: 6. The DNA for the CDR3 is TGTGCCAGCAGCACTCTAGCGGGGGGAATAGATACGCAGTATTTT. It is translated as CASSTLAGGIDTQYF.

This clonotype has at least ten counts. The genes are TRBV29-1 and TRBJ2-1; perhaps TRBD2 as D (5 bases). Trimming left V 5 bases short and J 1 base short, with 12 bases between. The CDR3 loop spans 14 amino acids. The germline V gene has CDR1 SQVTM and CDR2 ANQGSEA. In nucleotides, the CDR3 is TGCAGCGTTCATTTGGAGCGGTCCTACAATGAGCAGTTCTTC. Translation: CSVHLERSYNEQFF.

This clonotype was observed a handful of times. The chain joins TRBV28 to TRBJ2-1; 12 bases are shared with TRBD2. The V gene end was trimmed by 5 bases and the J gene end by 4 bases; junction bases not matched to a gene: 6. From germline, CDR1 is MDHEN and CDR2 SYDVKM. The CDR3 contains 16 residues. CDR3 region: CASSPGLAGYYNEQFF. In DNA, the CDR3 is TGTGCCAGCAGTCCCGGACTAGCGGGGTATTACAATGAGCAGTTCTTC.

The V call is TRBV2, the J call TRBJ2-1; possible D gene TRBD1, 5 bases. V was trimmed by 8 bases and J by 5 bases, leaving 10 bases between them. Germline lookup yields CDR1 SNHLY and CDR2 FYNNEI. The CDR3 runs 12 residues. The CDR3: CASPDNHNEQFF. CDR3 DNA sequence: TGTGCCAGCCCGGACAACCACAATGAGCAGTTCTTC. Looking up the rest from reference TRBV2 and TRBJ2-1 gives the full variable domain: EPEVTQTPSHQVTQMGQEVILRCVPISNHLYFYWYRQILGQKVEFLVSFYNNEISEKSEIFDDQFSVERPDGSNFTLKIRSTKLEDSAMYFCASPDNHNEQFFGPGTRLTVL.

In this sample, this clonotype turned up many times. This chain connects TRBV25-1 to TRBJ2-3; no reliable D call. The CDR3 extends over 12 amino acids. With 0 bases removed from V and 10 bases from J, the gap between germline ends came to 8 bases. Germline CDR1 reads MGHDK; CDR2 reads SYGVNS. The CDR3 reads CASSEYPWAQYF. The CDR3 DNA reads TGTGCCAGCAGTGAATACCCCTGGGCGCAGTATTTT.

This clonotype was counted at least ten times. The rearrangement links TRBV7-2 to TRBJ2-2; 13 nucleotides match TRBD2. J was trimmed by 7 bases and V by 5 bases; bases with no gene match: 7. The CDR3 consists of 16 residues. CDR1 is SGHTA, CDR2 FQGNSA, per germline. This chain's CDR3 is CASSPGLAGTVGELFF. For the CDR3, the DNA is TGTGCCAGCAGCCCGGGACTAGCGGGGACGGTCGGGGAGCTGTTTTTT.

This clonotype was counted at least ten times. V and J are TRBV27 and TRBJ1-5; no definite D call. Germline V CDR1 and CDR2: MNHEY, SMNVEV (reference sequence). The CDR3 totals 15 residues. V gave up 3 bases and J gave up 0 bases, with 9 bases separating them. The CDR3 protein is CASSFAGRSNQPQHF. CDR3 DNA: TGTGCCAGCAGTTTCGCCGGGCGTAGCAATCAGCCCCAGCATTTT.

Comments on this clonotype: A single base separates this from a much larger clone, so it may be a read error. This CDR3 fails to terminate in the conserved phenylalanine or tryptophan, so it likely reflects a read error. The rearrangement joins TRBV7-9 to TRBJ1-2; 8 bases line up with TRBD1. This CDR3 has 17 amino acids. The V gene's germline CDR1 is SEHNR and CDR2 FQNEAQ (reference sequence). The V gene end was trimmed by 5 bases and the J gene end by 2 bases; junction bases not matched to a gene: 13. DNA for the CDR3: TGTGCCAGCAGCCCCCCCGAGCGGGGACAGGTCAACTATGGCTACACCATC. This encodes CASSPPERGQVNYGYTI.

This clonotype was counted between two and nine times. This chain links TRBV28 with TRBJ1-3; D ambiguous. Trimming cost V 2 bases and J 0 bases, with 5 bases left between them. The V gene's germline CDR1 is MDHEN and CDR2 SYDVKM. The CDR3 runs 14 residues. The CDR3 nucleotides read TGTGCCAGCAGTTTACGGTTCTCTGGAAACACCATATATTTT. Translation: CASSLRFSGNTIYF. Using reference TRBV28 and TRBJ1-3 for the parts outside the CDR3, the full variable domain is DVKVTQSSRYLVKRTGEKVFLECVQDMDHENMFWYRQDPGLGLRLIYFSYDVKMKEKGDIPEGYSVSREKKERFSLILESASTNQTSMYLCASSLRFSGNTIYFGEGSWLTVV.

This clonotype was observed at least ten times. V gene TRBV29-1 combines with J gene TRBJ2-3; D ambiguous. V was cut by 2 bases and J by 0 bases, with 6 bases left in between. Germline assignment: CDR1 SQVTM and CDR2 ANQGSEA. CDR3 length equals 13 residues. CDR3 amino acids: CSVESLSTDTQYF. Here the CDR3 DNA reads TGCAGCGTTGAATCGCTAAGCACAGATACGCAGTATTTT.

This clonotype was seen ten or more times. The genes are TRBV7-9 and TRBJ2-7; D perhaps matches TRBD1 (5 bases). The V and J ends lost 4 bases and 3 bases respectively, with 10 bases between them. Germline V lookup: CDR1 SEHNR, CDR2 FQNEAQ (reference sequence). The CDR3 runs 13 residues. CDR3 in DNA: TGTGCCAGCAGCTCTGACAGAAACTACGAGCAGTACTTC. As protein: CASSSDRNYEQYF.

This clonotype was seen ten or more times. The genes are TRBV7-2 and TRBJ1-1; unclear D gene. This CDR3 region has 13 residues. CDR1 is SGHTA, CDR2 FQGNSA, per germline. The germline V and J ends were trimmed by 6 bases and 6 bases, with 14 bases remaining between them. CDR3 sequence: CASSLGIPAEAFF. The CDR3 DNA reads TGTGCCAGCAGTCTGGGAATTCCCGCTGAAGCTTTCTTT.

The rearrangement uses TRBV4-2 and TRBJ1-4; D gene unclear. Germline loops: CDR1 LGHNA, CDR2 YNFKEQ. CDR3 length: 14 amino acids. The V and J ends lost 1 base and 8 bases respectively, with 11 bases between them. CDR3 sequence (DNA): TGTGCCAGCAGCCAAGCTACGGCTGGCGAAAAACTGTTTTTT. It codes for CASSQATAGEKLFF.

This clonotype was seen a few times. This rearrangement joins TRBV5-1 to TRBJ2-2; 8 bases match TRBD1. Germline assignment: CDR1 SGHRS and CDR2 YFSETQ. The V segment lost 4 bases and the J segment 6 bases; nucleotides outside the gene matches: 8. This CDR3 comprises 15 residues. The CDR3 sequence: CASSPRGQGSGELFF. CDR3 sequence (DNA): TGCGCCAGCAGCCCGCGAGGACAGGGCTCCGGGGAGCTGTTTTTT.

This chain links TRBV20-1 with TRBJ2-5; D is uncertain. V dropped 6 bases and J dropped 2 bases, with 10 bases sitting between them. The V gene's germline CDR1 is DFQATT and CDR2 SNEGSKA (reference sequence). The CDR3 length is 12 residues. The chain's CDR3 is CSATLTQETQYF. DNA for the CDR3: TGCAGTGCCACACTTACTCAAGAGACCCAGTACTTC.